This is a list of T cell receptor beta chains from one sample in a study of blood T cell repertoires in COVID-19. Using immunoSEQ multiplex PCR, the repertoire was profiled, and TCRdb retains in-frame clones only, with some absent. The repertoire holds over 200,000 clones, nearly 90% seen once, with 10% to 13% in the top ten. Sequencing was done on a sample of PBMCs or T cells enriched from blood (not recorded which). These receptor sequences come from a man aged 25 to 40 who had recovered from COVID-19. Each CDR3 is given with its conserved first and last residue. A D gene is named only where the DNA matches it firmly. A row's size may be missing; if present it is once, few, many or a size class.

J gene,D gene,clone size,V gene,CDR3 protein,CDR3 DNA
TRBJ1-5,.,.,TRBV7-4,CASTHGYGGGSNQPQHF,TGCGCCAGCACCCACGGATACGGGGGGGGCAGCAATCAGCCCCAGCATTTT
TRBJ2-7,.,.,TRBV28,CASRPGQTYEQYF,TGTGCCAGCAGACCGGGACAAACCTACGAGCAGTACTTC
TRBJ2-3,.,.,TRBV18,CASSPPSGTGTQYF,TGTGCCAGCTCACCACCGTCAGGGACTGGGACGCAGTATTTT
TRBJ2-5,TRBD2,once,TRBV10-2,CASTLAGTETQYF,TGCGCCAGCACCCTAGCGGGAACGGAGACCCAGTACTTC
TRBJ2-5,TRBD1,.,TRBV5-1,CASSFGTGEETQYF,TGCGCCAGCAGCTTCGGGACAGGGGAAGAGACCCAGTACTTC
TRBJ2-7,TRBD1,.,TRBV27,CASRPGQAAYEQYF,TGTGCCAGCAGACCCGGACAGGCTGCCTACGAGCAGTACTTC
TRBJ1-5,.,.,TRBV6-1,CASSEYFPSARGAQHF,TGTGCCAGCAGTGAATATTTCCCTTCGGCCCGCGGGGCCCAGCATTTT
TRBJ2-5,TRBD2,.,TRBV7-2,CASSFNGLALETQYF,TGTGCCAGCAGCTTTAATGGACTAGCGTTAGAGACCCAGTACTTC
TRBJ2-7,.,.,TRBV4-1,CASSRTENYEQYF,TGCGCCAGCAGCCGGACAGAAAATTACGAGCAGTACTTC
TRBJ2-1,TRBD1,.,TRBV2,CASRGTGGSGEQFF,TGTGCCAGCAGGGGGACAGGGGGTAGCGGTGAGCAGTTCTTC
TRBJ1-1,.,.,TRBV21-1,CASSLTRDRFGDTEAFF,TGTGCCAGCAGCTTAACCCGGGACAGGTTCGGCGACACTGAAGCTTTCTTT
TRBJ1-2,TRBD1,.,TRBV28,CASSLSGTGQYGYTF,TGTGCCAGCAGTTTATCCGGGACAGGGCAATATGGCTACACCTTC
TRBJ2-5,.,.,TRBV7-9,CASSSPGLVQETQYF,TGTGCCAGCAGCTCGCCGGGACTGGTACAAGAGACCCAGTACTTC
TRBJ1-1,.,.,TRBV19,CASSFYSEAFF,TGTGCCAGTAGTTTTTACTCTGAAGCTTTCTTT
TRBJ2-3,.,.,TRBV6-5,CASREGAGDTQYF,TGTGCCAGCAGGGAGGGGGCGGGAGATACGCAGTATTTT
TRBJ2-7,TRBD2,.,TRBV19,CASSIRLAGLDSYEQYF,TGTGCCAGTAGTATCAGACTAGCGGGACTCGACTCCTACGAGCAGTACTTC
TRBJ2-7,TRBD1,.,TRBV5-4,CASSLFSAGGNSEQYF,TGTGCCAGCAGCTTGTTTTCAGCAGGGGGAAATAGCGAGCAGTACTTC
TRBJ2-7,TRBD2,.,TRBV5-1,CASSKGLAGVLEQYF,TGCGCCAGCAGCAAGGGACTAGCGGGAGTATTGGAGCAGTACTTC
TRBJ2-7,TRBD1,.,TRBV30,CAWRQGAYEQYF,TGTGCCTGGAGGCAGGGGGCCTACGAGCAGTACTTC
TRBJ2-7,.,.,TRBV5-4,CASSSGYSGRNEQYF,TGTGCCAGCAGCTCCGGTTATAGCGGAAGAAACGAGCAGTACTTC
TRBJ2-3,TRBD1,.,TRBV13,CASSYITGETDTQYF,TGTGCCAGCAGCTACATAACAGGGGAGACAGATACGCAGTATTTT
TRBJ1-6,TRBD1,once,TRBV19,CASSVDRDRGSFPSPLHF,TGTGCCAGTAGTGTGGACCGGGACAGGGGGTCTTTTCCCTCACCCCTCCACTTT
TRBJ1-5,.,.,TRBV4-3,CASSQEVGTASRNQPQHF,TGCGCCAGCAGCCAAGAGGTGGGCACAGCCAGTCGCAATCAGCCCCAGCATTTT
TRBJ2-2,TRBD2,.,TRBV27,CASRFGLADTGELFF,TGTGCCAGCAGATTCGGACTAGCTGACACCGGGGAGCTGTTTTTT
TRBJ1-2,.,.,TRBV28,CASSSFSVSYGYTF,TGTGCCAGCAGTTCTTTCTCAGTCAGCTATGGCTACACCTTC
TRBJ2-1,.,.,TRBV7-9,CASSLESLAQSSYNEQFF,TGTGCCAGCAGCTTAGAATCATTAGCGCAGAGCTCCTACAATGAGCAGTTCTTC
TRBJ2-1,TRBD2,.,TRBV6-4,CASSDRRLADYNEQFF,TGTGCCAGCAGTGACCGTAGACTAGCGGATTACAATGAGCAGTTCTTC
TRBJ2-1,.,.,TRBV12-3/TRBV12-4,CASSSGQLSEQFF,TGTGCCAGCAGTTCCGGACAGCTGAGTGAGCAGTTCTTC
TRBJ2-1,.,.,TRBV18,CASSSDRSSYNEQFF,TGTGCCAGCTCAAGCGACAGGAGCTCCTACAATGAGCAGTTCTTC
TRBJ1-1,.,.,TRBV7-2,CASSLGVQLSRLSNTEAFF,TGTGCCAGCAGCTTAGGGGTCCAACTGAGCAGGCTATCGAACACTGAAGCTTTCTTT
TRBJ2-5,TRBD2,.,TRBV5-1,CASSWLAGGAIETQYF,TGCGCCAGCAGCTGGCTAGCGGGGGGCGCCATAGAGACCCAGTACTTC
TRBJ2-1,.,.,TRBV10-3,CAISLAGRVYNEQFF,TGTGCCATCAGTCTGGCGGGTCGGGTCTACAATGAGCAGTTCTTC
TRBJ1-2,TRBD1,.,TRBV4-1,CASSQPGQVNYGYTF,TGCGCCAGCAGCCAACCGGGACAGGTAAACTATGGCTACACCTTC
TRBJ1-5,.,.,TRBV28,CASSSNSPGNQPQHF,TGTGCCAGCAGTTCTAACAGTCCGGGCAATCAGCCCCAGCATTTT
TRBJ2-1,TRBD2,.,TRBV5-1,CASSLRGLAGHNEQFF,TGCGCCAGCAGCCTTCGGGGACTAGCGGGGCATAATGAGCAGTTCTTC
TRBJ2-7,TRBD2,.,TRBV27,CASSSGTLGGVPYEQYF,TGTGCCAGCAGTTCCGGAACGCTCGGGGGGGTACCCTACGAGCAGTACTTC
TRBJ2-7,.,.,TRBV6-5,CASSYVRGESYEQYF,TGTGCCAGCAGTTACGTGAGAGGCGAGTCCTACGAGCAGTACTTC
TRBJ1-2,TRBD1,few,TRBV5-1,CASSLSTGVYGYTF,TGCGCCAGCAGCTTGTCGACAGGGGTCTATGGCTACACCTTC
TRBJ2-2,.,.,TRBV3-1/TRBV3-2,CASSQWTGNTGELFF,TGTGCCAGCAGCCAATGGACTGGCAACACCGGGGAGCTGTTTTTT
TRBJ1-5,.,.,TRBV3-1/TRBV3-2,CASSQETGSGQPQHF,TGTGCCAGCAGCCAAGAGACGGGCAGCGGACAGCCCCAGCATTTT
TRBJ1-6,TRBD1,few,TRBV5-1,CASSLFTGGHSPLHF,TGCGCCAGCAGCTTGTTTACAGGGGGCCATTCACCCCTCCACTTT
TRBJ1-2,TRBD1,.,TRBV4-3,CASSLTTDRTSRTF,TGCGCCAGCAGCCTTACCACGGACAGGACGTCTCGGACCTTC